Shown below are 27 T cell receptor beta chains from a single sample sequenced in a study of response to subunit inactivated influenza vaccine. TCRdb passed the RT-PCR reads through MiXCR, listing each CDR3 protein once. The sample yields about 780,000 distinct CDR3 sequences, less than 20% seen once. Sequencing used PBMCs from blood, obtained 4 to 6 days after vaccination. The receptors here all came from a man aged 50-59 years who received an inactivated influenza vaccine.

The chain combines TRBV7-6 with TRBJ2-7, with D possibly being TRBD2 (6 bases). The CDR3 is 14 residues long. V was trimmed by 5 bases and J by 6 bases, leaving 17 bases between them. CDR1 and CDR2 from the germline V gene are SGHVS and FNYEAQ. Here the CDR3 reads CASSPTTGGAEQYF. DNA of the CDR3: TGTGCCAGCAGCCCTACCACAGGAGGGGCCGAGCAGTACTTC.

There are a few counts of this clonotype. The DNA for the CDR3 is TGTGCCAGCGAATGGAGGGTCCGCGGGGAGCAGTTCTTC. This translates into CASEWRVRGEQFF. The genes are TRBV12-3 or TRBV12-4 and TRBJ2-1; TRBD2 might be the D (6 bases). CDR3 length equals 13 residues. The V gene lost 8 bases and the J gene lost 10 bases, with 18 bases spanning the gap.

This chain joins TRBV7-8 and TRBJ2-1; no clear D. V dropped 6 bases and J dropped 0 bases, with 9 bases sitting between them. The CDR3 consists of 14 residues. In germline, CDR1 is SGHVS, CDR2 FQNEAQ. CDR3 in amino acids: CASRAFPSYNEQFF. In nucleotides, the CDR3 is TGTGCCAGCAGAGCCTTCCCCTCCTACAATGAGCAGTTCTTC.

This clonotype appeared a few times. The J gene is TRBJ2-1, the V gene TRBV4-1, with TRBD1 matching 10 bases. With V trimmed by 1 base and J by 2 bases, 2 bases remained unmatched. The CDR3 is 16 residues long. Germline V lookup: CDR1 MGHRA, CDR2 YSYEKL. The CDR3 nucleotides are TGCGCCAGCAGCCAAGGACAGGGGGCCCCCTACAATGAGCAGTTCTTC. Translating it yields CASSQGQGAPYNEQFF.

Many counts were recorded for this clonotype. The chain employs TRBV12-3 or TRBV12-4 and TRBJ1-2, with a tentative D call TRBD1 (5 bases). The CDR3 is 15 amino acids. Trimming pared 6 bases from V and 7 bases from J, leaving 21 bases between. CDR3 coding DNA: TGTGCCAGCAGCCCTGACGGTGGCGTAAGGGGTGGCTACACCTTC. Translated: CASSPDGGVRGGYTF.

This clonotype was picked up many times. The J gene is TRBJ2-1, the V gene TRBV7-9; 7 nucleotides agree with TRBD1. In germline, CDR1 is SEHNR, CDR2 FQNEAQ (reference sequence). The CDR3 has 15 residues. The V segment lost 7 bases and the J segment 4 bases; nucleotides outside the gene matches: 10. The CDR3 bases are TGTGCCAGCAAAGGACCGGGACAGAGATACAATGAGCAGTTCTTC. This codes for CASKGPGQRYNEQFF.

The chain joins TRBV5-1 to TRBJ2-3, with D possibly being TRBD1 or TRBD2 (5 bases each). Per the germline V gene, CDR1 is SGHRS and CDR2 is YFSETQ. There are 14 residues in the CDR3. The ends were cut back, 4 bases at V and 6 bases at J, with 15 bases in the middle. The CDR3 protein is CASSTSPGTDTQYF. The CDR3, as DNA: TGCGCCAGCAGCACCAGCCCGGGGACGGATACGCAGTATTTT.

The chain employs TRBV6-2 or TRBV6-3 and TRBJ2-3, with TRBD2 matching 8 bases. The CDR3 runs to 14 residues. Germline CDR1 MNHEY, CDR2 SVGEGT. The CDR3 DNA reads as TGTGCTACAGCGGCGGGGGGCATCACAGATACGCAGTATTTT. Amino acid sequence: CATAAGGITDTQYF.

This clonotype was counted many times. The CDR3 loop reads CASSFVSGNGIQYF. As DNA, the CDR3 is TGTGCCAGCAGTTTTGTTAGCGGGAACGGCATTCAGTACTTC. The chain links TRBV27 to TRBJ2-4, with 8 bases aligning to TRBD2. Germline V gives CDR1 MNHEY, CDR2 SMNVEV (reference sequence). J gave up 9 bases and V 3 bases, and 7 bases lay outside the gene matches. There are 14 residues in the CDR3.

The rearrangement links TRBV2 to TRBJ2-5; 13 bases are shared with TRBD2. Trimming cost V 8 bases and J 4 bases; bases outside gene matches: 4. Germline assignment: CDR1 SNHLY and CDR2 FYNNEI. The CDR3 is 14 amino acids. For the CDR3, the DNA is TGTGCCAGCCAAGGACTAGCGGGGGCAGAGACCCAGTACTTC. Encoded protein: CASQGLAGAETQYF.

V usage is TRBV7-8 and J usage is TRBJ2-5, with 7 bases identical to TRBD2. This CDR3 region has 15 residues. Germline trimming cut 1 base from V and 5 bases from J; bases unmatched to any gene: 7. The germline V gene encodes CDR1 SGHVS and CDR2 FQNEAQ. The CDR3 DNA reads TGTGCCAGCAGCTTAGAAGGCGCCGGGGGGGAGACCCAGTACTTC. Encoded protein: CASSLEGAGGETQYF.

The chain employs TRBV18 and TRBJ2-1; TRBD2 matches at 11 bases. Germline assignment: CDR1 KGHSH and CDR2 LQKENI. CDR3 size: 20 residues. The junction had 13 bases not matched to a gene; V was cut back by 3 bases and J by 0 bases. The DNA of the CDR3 is TGTGCCAGCTCACCTGGACTAGCGGGTGATCCATATAGCTCCTACAATGAGCAGTTCTTC. Its translation is CASSPGLAGDPYSSYNEQFF.

This clonotype turned up a few times. The genes are TRBV5-5 and TRBJ2-5; a possible D gene is TRBD1 (5 bases). There are 14 residues in the CDR3. V was trimmed by 0 bases and J by 6 bases, leaving 12 bases between them. Looked up from germline, CDR1 is SGHKS and CDR2 is YYEKEE (reference sequence). Here the CDR3 reads CASSLVDSFQTQYF. The DNA of the CDR3 is TGTGCCAGCAGCTTGGTAGACAGCTTTCAGACCCAGTACTTC.

This rearrangement joins TRBV4-2 to TRBJ2-7; 9 bases align to TRBD1. This CDR3 comprises 16 residues. Losses at the gene ends were 2 bases for V and 4 bases for J; bases not matched to a gene: 9. Germline assignment: CDR1 LGHNA and CDR2 YNFKEQ. The CDR3 loop is CASSQSGQGRPYEQYF. CDR3 sequence (DNA): TGTGCCAGCAGCCAATCTGGACAGGGGCGACCATACGAGCAGTACTTC.

The CDR3 DNA reads TGTGCCAGCAGCCACACCCGACAGGCGCATGAGCAGTTCTTC. Translated: CASSHTRQAHEQFF. The chain links TRBV5-6 to TRBJ2-1; maybe TRBD1 (6 bases). The CDR3 loop spans 14 amino acids. Germline V lookup: CDR1 SGHDT, CDR2 YYEEEE. V shed 4 bases and J shed 8 bases, with 16 bases lying between them.

This clonotype was seen only a few times. V is TRBV29-1 and J is TRBJ2-7; 12 bases fit TRBD1. V shed 4 bases and J 6 bases; nucleotides not matched to a gene: 4. This CDR3 has 13 residues. Per germline, CDR1 SQVTM and CDR2 ANQGSEA. The CDR3 DNA reads as TGCAGCGTTGTCGGGACAGGGGGCGGCGAGCAGTACTTC. It codes for CSVVGTGGGEQYF.

The rearrangement joins TRBV20-1 to TRBJ2-5, with TRBD2 matching over 9 bases. Germline V lookup: CDR1 DFQATT, CDR2 SNEGSKA (reference sequence). This CDR3 is 15 amino acids long. V lost 3 bases, J lost 3 bases, and 8 bases stayed unmatched. Here the CDR3 reads CSASNGASGKETQYF. The CDR3 DNA sequence: TGCAGTGCTAGTAACGGGGCTAGCGGGAAAGAGACCCAGTACTTC.

This clonotype was picked up a small number of times. The rearrangement links TRBV10-3 to TRBJ1-5, with 7 nucleotides matching TRBD1. Germline lookup yields CDR1 ENHRY and CDR2 SYGVKD. The CDR3 runs 14 residues. V was clipped by 2 bases and J by 3 bases; unmatched bases: 1. In nucleotides, the CDR3 is TGTGCCATCAGTGAGGACAGGGACAATCAGCCCCAGCATTTT. Amino acids: CAISEDRDNQPQHF.

The chain links TRBV5-6 to TRBJ1-2, with D uncertain. CDR1 and CDR2 (germline): SGHDT, YYEEEE. The CDR3 totals 13 residues. Between the trimmed V and J ends, which lost 4 bases and 1 base, there was a span of 8 bases. CDR3 amino acids: CASSPRFNYGYTF. CDR3 sequence (DNA): TGTGCCAGCAGCCCTCGATTTAACTATGGCTACACCTTC.

The rearrangement joins TRBV12-3 or TRBV12-4 to TRBJ1-1; possible D gene TRBD1, 5 bases. The CDR3 sequence is 12 residues long. The ends were cut back, 2 bases at V and 11 bases at J, with 12 bases in the middle. CDR3 residues: CASSLPGPGAFF. CDR3 coding DNA: TGTGCCAGCAGTTTACCAGGGCCAGGGGCTTTCTTT.

The chain combines TRBV20-1 with TRBJ1-2, with TRBD1 matching over 7 bases. There are 14 residues in the CDR3. Germline CDR1 DFQATT, CDR2 SNEGSKA (reference sequence). Losses at the gene ends were 3 bases for V and 8 bases for J; bases not matched to a gene: 12. CDR3 DNA sequence: TGCAGTGCTAGCAGACAGGGCCGGTCAGGGGGCTACACCTTC. Its translation is CSASRQGRSGGYTF.

This clonotype was observed a handful of times. The rearrangement joins TRBV5-1 to TRBJ2-1; 11 bases line up with TRBD2. This CDR3 is built from 17 residues. The germline CDR1 and CDR2 sequences are SGHRS and YFSETQ. V lost 0 bases, J lost 2 bases, and 4 bases stayed unmatched. Written as DNA, the CDR3 is TGCGCCAGCAGCTTGGCGCTAGCGGGAGGTACCTACAATGAGCAGTTCTTC. This encodes CASSLALAGGTYNEQFF.

This clonotype was seen only a few times. For the CDR3, the DNA is TGCGCCAGCAGCTTGGGGGGTGCTGCACTGGAGTACTTC. Its translation is CASSLGGAALEYF. The chain employs TRBV5-1 and TRBJ2-7; unclear D gene. The germline CDR1 and CDR2 sequences are SGHRS and YFSETQ. The germline V and J ends were trimmed by 0 bases and 11 bases, with 15 bases remaining between them. This CDR3 spans 13 amino acids.

J is TRBJ2-1 and V is TRBV5-1; 13 positions agree with TRBD2. The junction had 8 bases not matched to a gene; V was cut back by 7 bases and J by 7 bases. The CDR3 contains 15 residues. The germline V gene encodes CDR1 SGHRS and CDR2 YFSETQ. The CDR3 here is CASGGGLAGSNEQFF. The CDR3 region has the DNA TGCGCCAGCGGAGGGGGACTAGCGGGGAGTAATGAGCAGTTCTTC.

The genes are TRBV5-1 and TRBJ2-1, with 12 bases aligning to TRBD2. Per germline, CDR1 SGHRS and CDR2 YFSETQ. The V and J ends lost 3 bases and 5 bases, in that order; junction bases with no gene match: 6. The CDR3 totals 16 residues. The CDR3 is CASSWALAGGDNEQFF. CDR3 sequence (DNA): TGCGCCAGCAGCTGGGCACTAGCGGGGGGCGACAATGAGCAGTTCTTC.

This clonotype appeared a few times. The chain joins TRBV4-1 to TRBJ2-6; the match to TRBD1 covers 8 bases. Germline CDR1 MGHRA, CDR2 YSYEKL. J gave up 0 bases and V 0 bases, and 13 bases lay outside the gene matches. This CDR3 is 21 amino acids long. CDR3 loop: CASSQDLDRGISGSGANVLTF. The DNA for the CDR3 is TGCGCCAGCAGCCAAGATCTCGACAGGGGCATATCTGGCTCTGGGGCCAACGTCCTGACTTTC.

There are a few counts of this clonotype. The V and J genes are TRBV12-3 or TRBV12-4 and TRBJ2-1, with 9 bases aligning to TRBD1. V lost 7 bases and J lost 6; bases outside the gene matches: 4. The CDR3 loop spans 13 amino acids. This CDR3 is CASTSDRGNEQFF. The CDR3 bases are TGTGCCAGCACCTCGGACAGGGGCAATGAGCAGTTCTTC.